These T cell receptor beta chains were read from a single sample in a study of cytomegalovirus exposure and HLA in healthy donors. Sequencing was performed with immunoSEQ multiplex PCR; in TCRdb, only in-frame clones are kept and a portion is missing. The sample yields approximately 89,000 clones, around 76% seen once. Sequenced sample: PBMCs. The receptors stem from a man younger than 40 in good health and CMV-seropositive. CDR3s include the opening cysteine and the closing phenylalanine or tryptophan.

v_call	cdr3_aa
TRBV19	CASSIVTGTGGRDTQYF
TRBV6-6	CASSYSIQQNYNEQFF
TRBV4-3	CASSQDPVGSNEKLFF
TRBV4-2	CASSQDGTSGGAETQYF
TRBV4-1	CASSPPGQGAWEAFF
TRBV9	CASSGGLAAHHYYEQYF
TRBV5-4	CASSFEQGDYGYTF
TRBV5-1	CASSTGGVEKLFF
TRBV27	CASSFAGTGNYEQYF
TRBV6-5	CASSYNSPGAYGYTF
TRBV4-1	CASSHGEGDTYEKLFF
TRBV5-1	CASSLGGVGDRTYEQYF
TRBV7-9	CASSQGGGPGQPQHF
TRBV29-1	CSVGSEGSNTEAFF
TRBV18	CASSPQGANQPQHF
TRBV19	CASAFAGTVLDEQFF
TRBV7-3	CASSPTGGAETQYF
TRBV5-1	CASSSHRTGNEQYF
TRBV9	CASSVEVSPSGYTF
TRBV5-4	CASREGAGEQYF
TRBV4-1	CASSQDPPGLVSTDTQYF
TRBV6-1	CASSEAQGPNAFF
TRBV7-9	CASSPGLAEKQFF
TRBV29-1	CSVDRGQHEQYF
TRBV27	CASSLGGTGNTIYF
TRBV4-1	CASSNLRGQTDTQYF
TRBV6-5	CASSWNRVSNEQFF
TRBV6-5	CASSYSTGVRYGYTF
TRBV6-5	CASTPQGGLELFF
TRBV4-3	CASSQDRGSIYTGELFF
TRBV6-5	CASSYLGGSSYEQYF
TRBV7-9	CSSSGRQGGSKNIQYF
TRBV27	CASSFDRDPTEAFF
TRBV6-5	CASIRSGTGAGELFF
TRBV19	CASKRGSATAEAFF
TRBV7-6	CASSRGGLKTGELFF
TRBV19	CASRTGTAPGGNQPQHF
TRBV10-3	CAISEGGHNSDEQFF
TRBV7-2	CASSLDRGSLYEQYF
TRBV5-1	CASSLGRTEAFF
TRBV27	CASRPRNSNQPQHF
TRBV5-4	CASSTGLALDTGELFF
TRBV11-1	CASSPGQGNSPLHF
TRBV25-1	CASSQDRRYYEQYF
TRBV6-5	CASRGTGGAPQHF
TRBV5-6	CASSDGTSGGWQYF
TRBV11-2	CASSLGWAGNTIYF
TRBV7-2	CASSFIQTGSYEQYF
TRBV11-2	CASSLGGRTNEKLFF
TRBV19	CASSSQWGPEPQHF
TRBV4-2	CASSQADRGLESEKLFF
TRBV19	CASTFSSYNSPLHF
TRBV7-3	CASSPGLAGDTQYF
TRBV7-8	CASSGRGGIDEQYF
TRBV15	CATSRDLDRGNTEAFF
TRBV19	CASSIGPGDTGELFF
TRBV2	CASRIQGRGYEQYF
TRBV30	CASPSRANYGYTF
TRBV18	CASSPPSDIYGYTF